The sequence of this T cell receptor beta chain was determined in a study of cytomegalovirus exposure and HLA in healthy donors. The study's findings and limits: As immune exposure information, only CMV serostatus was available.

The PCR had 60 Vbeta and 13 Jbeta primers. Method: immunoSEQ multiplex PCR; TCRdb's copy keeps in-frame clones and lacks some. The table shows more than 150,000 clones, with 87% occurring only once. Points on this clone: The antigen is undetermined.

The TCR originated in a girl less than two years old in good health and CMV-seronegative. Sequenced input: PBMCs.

CDR3 region: CASSLLRTSGSYEQYF. The CDR3 DNA reads TGTGCCAGCAGCTTATTGCGGACTAGCGGGAGTTACGAGCAGTACTTC. V gene TRBV13 combines with J gene TRBJ2-7; TRBD2 matches 13 bases. This CDR3 spans 16 amino acids. The germline gives CDR1 PRHDT, CDR2 FYEKMQ (reference sequence). V dropped 2 bases and J dropped 4; count of bases not matched to a gene: 5.